The sequence of this TCR beta chain was determined in a study of blood T cells in healthy people across ages. Study results and limitations: Roughly linearly, TCR beta diversity per million T cells fell as age increased.

Drawing of peripheral blood yielded ten milliliters from each donor. To note about this clonotype: Antigen unknown.

Primers used in a second PCR of about 7 to 12 cycles were a sample-barcoded 5' primer and a J-beta primer mix. TCRdb itself ran the 5' RACE reads through MiXCR, one entry per CDR3 protein. This sample yields about 1.5 million distinct CDR3 sequences, of which approximately 39% are seen a single time; just over 4% belongs to the top ten. The V gene lost 6 bases and the J gene lost 0 bases, with 12 bases spanning the gap. Germline CDR1 DFQATT, CDR2 SNEGSKA (reference sequence). CDR3 length: 13 residues. This receptor was taken from a woman aged 18-35 years in good health. The chain couples TRBV20-1 to TRBJ2-7; D might be TRBD2 (6 bases). The specimen was blood. CDR3 amino acids: CSANGLTSYEQYF. Written as DNA, the CDR3 is TGCAGTGCAAATGGACTAACCTCCTACGAGCAGTACTTC.